This TCR beta chain was profiled in a study of cytotoxic CD8 clonotypes in ibrutinib-treated CLL. Study details: Of the patients, 10 to 12 were relapsed/refractory, around 16 treatment-naive and 17 to 18 IGHV unmutated.

Investigators sought sequencing depths of between 1 in 200,000 and 1 in 1 million T cells. The table came from immunoSEQ multiplex PCR; TCRdb's copy has only in-frame clones and leaves some out. The sample has some 170,000 clones, 88% seen once. V lost 1 base to trimming and J lost 1 base, with 13 bases between them. This CDR3 comprises 17 residues. Germline V gene lookup returns CDR1 SGHDN and CDR2 FVKESK. The chain joins TRBV14 to TRBJ2-2, with D possibly being TRBD2 (6 bases). The receptor was derived from a human donor with chronic lymphocytic leukemia. The input for sequencing was PBMCs, taken at disease progression, from a patient treated with ibrutinib. CDR3 loop: CASSQGGLRENTGELFF. The CDR3 coding sequence is TGTGCCAGCAGCCAAGGTGGCCTGCGGGAGAACACCGGGGAGCTGTTTTTT.